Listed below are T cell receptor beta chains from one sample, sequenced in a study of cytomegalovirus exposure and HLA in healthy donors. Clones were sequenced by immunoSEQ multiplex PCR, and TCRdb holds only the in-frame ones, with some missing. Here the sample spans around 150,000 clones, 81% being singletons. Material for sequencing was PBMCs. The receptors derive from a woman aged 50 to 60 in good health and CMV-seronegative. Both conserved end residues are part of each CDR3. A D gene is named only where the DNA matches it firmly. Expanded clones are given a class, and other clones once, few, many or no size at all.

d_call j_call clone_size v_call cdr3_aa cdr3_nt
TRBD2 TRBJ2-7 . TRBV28 CASSPGHNLAAAPSEQYF TGTGCCAGCAGTCCAGGCCATAATCTAGCGGCCGCTCCTAGCGAGCAGTACTTC
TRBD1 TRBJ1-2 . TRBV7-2 CASSLVGQGASYGYTF TGTGCCAGCAGCTTAGTGGGACAGGGGGCGAGCTATGGCTACACCTTC
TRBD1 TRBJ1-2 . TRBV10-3 CAISEYAGTGGYGYTF TGTGCCATCAGTGAGTACGCCGGGACAGGGGGCTATGGCTACACCTTC
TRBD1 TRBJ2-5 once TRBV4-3 CASSVRQGAEGTQYF TGCGCCAGCAGCGTTCGACAGGGGGCTGAAGGGACCCAGTACTTC
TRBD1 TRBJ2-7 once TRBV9 CASSVDLGGAYEQYF TGTGCCAGCAGCGTAGACTTAGGGGGCGCGTACGAGCAGTACTTC
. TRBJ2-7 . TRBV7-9 CASSLGLPPYEQYF TGTGCCAGCAGCTTAGGACTACCTCCTTACGAGCAGTACTTC
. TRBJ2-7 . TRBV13 CASSFRSSYEQYF TGTGCCAGCAGCTTCCGGAGCTCCTACGAGCAGTACTTC
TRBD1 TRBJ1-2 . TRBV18 CASSQTTGANYGYTF TGTGCCAGCTCACAGACGACAGGGGCTAACTATGGCTACACCTTC
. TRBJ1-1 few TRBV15 CATHWGGGGTEAFF TGTGCCACCCACTGGGGGGGAGGAGGGACTGAAGCTTTCTTT
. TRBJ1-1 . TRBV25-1 CASSEWGRLNTEAFF TGTGCCAGCAGTGAATGGGGCAGGCTGAACACTGAAGCTTTCTTT
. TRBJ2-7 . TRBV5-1 CASSLGAGWEPSSYEQYF TGCGCCAGCAGCTTGGGGGCGGGATGGGAGCCCTCCTCCTACGAGCAGTACTTC
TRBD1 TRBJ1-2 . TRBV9 CASSVDVRGYGYTF TGTGCCAGCAGCGTAGATGTCAGGGGGTATGGCTACACCTTC
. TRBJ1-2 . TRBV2 CASRETGLYGYTF TGTGCCAGCAGGGAGACAGGCCTCTATGGCTACACCTTC
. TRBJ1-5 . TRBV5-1 CASSRSVNQPQHF TGCGCCAGCAGTAGGAGTGTCAATCAGCCCCAGCATTTT
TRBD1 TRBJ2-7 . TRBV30 CAWVNGQGAKQYF TGTGCCTGGGTTAACGGACAGGGGGCTAAGCAGTACTTC
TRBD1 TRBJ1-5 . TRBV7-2 CASSLGTGNQPQHF TGTGCCAGCAGCTTAGGGACAGGGAACCAGCCCCAGCATTTT
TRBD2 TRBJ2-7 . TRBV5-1 CASSPGRGDYEQYF TGCGCCAGCAGCCCGGGACGGGGGGACTACGAGCAGTACTTC
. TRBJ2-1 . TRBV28 CASTRGVGEQFF TGTGCCAGCACCAGGGGTGTCGGTGAGCAGTTCTTC
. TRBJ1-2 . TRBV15 CATSNPPPDRRGYTF TGTGCCACCAGCAATCCTCCCCCGGACAGACGAGGCTACACCTTC
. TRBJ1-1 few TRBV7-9 CASSPIDSGEAFF TGTGCCAGCAGCCCTATCGATAGTGGTGAAGCTTTCTTT
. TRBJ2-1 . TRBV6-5 CASSYGPPNEQFF TGTGCCAGCAGTTACGGGCCCCCTAATGAGCAGTTCTTC
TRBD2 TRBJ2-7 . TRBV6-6 CASNRAGGREQYF TGTGCCAGCAACCGAGCGGGAGGACGGGAGCAGTACTTC
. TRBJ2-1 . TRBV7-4 CASSQNRVRITFSYNEQFF TGTGCCAGCAGCCAAAACAGGGTCCGAATAACCTTCTCCTACAATGAGCAGTTCTTC
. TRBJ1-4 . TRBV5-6 CASSLGAGHGEKLFF TGTGCCAGCAGCTTGGGGGCGGGGCACGGTGAAAAACTGTTTTTT
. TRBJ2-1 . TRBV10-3 CAIQNGGSYNEQFF TGTGCCATCCAGAACGGGGGATCCTACAATGAGCAGTTCTTC
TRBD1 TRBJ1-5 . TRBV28 CASSLRTGIQPQHF TGTGCCAGCAGTTTACGGACAGGGATACAGCCCCAGCATTTT
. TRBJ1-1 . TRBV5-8 CASSLWAAEAFF TGTGCCAGCAGCTTGTGGGCAGCTGAAGCTTTCTTT
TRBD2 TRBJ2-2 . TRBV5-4 CASSLTSGRAASGELFF TGTGCCAGCAGCTTGACTAGCGGGAGGGCGGCGTCCGGGGAGCTGTTTTTT
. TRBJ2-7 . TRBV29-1 CSVGGRGKNEQYF TGCAGCGTTGGTGGCAGGGGAAAGAACGAGCAGTACTTC
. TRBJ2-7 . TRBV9 CASSVEETPSYEQYF TGTGCCAGCAGCGTAGAAGAGACACCTTCCTACGAGCAGTACTTC
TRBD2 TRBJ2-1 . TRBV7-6 CASSPRLARDEQFF TGTGCCAGCAGCCCTCGACTAGCCAGGGATGAGCAGTTCTTC
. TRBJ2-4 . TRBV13 CASSLISEENIQYF TGTGCCAGCAGCTTAATATCGGAGGAGAACATTCAGTACTTC
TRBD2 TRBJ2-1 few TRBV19 CASSPRRGSSYNEQFF TGTGCCAGTAGTCCCCGGCGGGGGTCCTCCTACAATGAGCAGTTCTTC
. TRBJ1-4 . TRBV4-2 CASSQESRVFNEKLFF TGTGCCAGCAGCCAAGAGTCGAGGGTCTTTAATGAAAAACTGTTTTTT
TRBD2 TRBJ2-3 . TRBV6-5 CASNPIAGGTDTQYF TGTGCCAGCAATCCTATAGCGGGAGGCACAGATACGCAGTATTTT
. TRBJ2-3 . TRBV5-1 CASSWTHRSADTQYF TGCGCCAGCAGCTGGACCCACAGGTCCGCCGATACGCAGTATTTT
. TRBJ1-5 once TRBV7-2 CASSLVRDQPQHF TGTGCCAGCAGCTTAGTCAGGGATCAGCCCCAGCATTTT
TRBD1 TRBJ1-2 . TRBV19 CASTQGAEGYTF TGTGCCAGCACACAGGGGGCGGAGGGCTACACCTTC
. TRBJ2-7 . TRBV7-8 CASSLGRVNEQYF TGTGCCAGCAGCTTAGGTCGCGTGAACGAGCAGTACTTC
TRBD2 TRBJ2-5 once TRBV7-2 CASSPPTAGDGETQYF TGTGCCAGCAGCCCGCCGACGGCGGGAGACGGCGAGACCCAGTACTTC
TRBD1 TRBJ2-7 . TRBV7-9 CSSSLGQGDEQYF TGTTCCAGCAGCCTAGGACAGGGGGACGAGCAGTACTTC
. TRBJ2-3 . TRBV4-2 CASSQDGPPAREADTQYF TGTGCCAGCAGCCAAGACGGGCCCCCGGCCAGGGAAGCAGATACGCAGTATTTT
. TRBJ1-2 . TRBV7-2 CASSPRGGDGYTF TGTGCCAGCAGCCCCCGGGGGGGAGATGGCTACACCTTC
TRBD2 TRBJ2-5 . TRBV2 CASNTGILAGDSETQYF TGTGCCAGCAATACCGGTATACTAGCGGGAGACTCGGAGACCCAGTACTTC
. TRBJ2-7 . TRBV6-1 CASRINRDVVHEQYF TGTGCCAGCAGGATAAACAGGGACGTTGTTCACGAGCAGTACTTC
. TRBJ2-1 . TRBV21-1 CASSNRTSGGPSSYNEQFF TGTGCCAGCAGCAACAGGACTAGCGGGGGCCCAAGCTCCTACAATGAGCAGTTCTTC